The rows below give T cell receptor beta chains drawn from one sample of a study of T cell repertoires in cytomegalovirus infection. TCRdb fed the reads into MiXCR, producing one record per CDR3 protein. Of roughly 800,000 distinct CDR3 sequences listed, 25% to 35% were seen once; the top ten hold around 12%. The antigens these receptors bind are not known. This material consisted of cultured CD8+ T cells from PBMCs, taken from culture after CMV antigen stimulation. These receptors all stem from a human donor in good health (CMV status not recorded). Some clones in this sample may be carry-over from other donors' samples. Each CDR3 is given with its conserved first and last residue. The order of the fields is clone size, V gene, J gene, D gene, CDR3 protein, CDR3 DNA. D genes are given only for firm matches. Clone size is not always given. Where it is, it says once, few, many or a class for expanded clones.

clone_size: many; v_call: TRBV7-8; j_call: TRBJ2-1; d_call: TRBD2; cdr3_aa: CASSLHGGAHNEQFF; cdr3_nt: TGTGCCAGCAGCCTTCACGGGGGGGCCCACAATGAGCAGTTCTTC
clone_size: few; v_call: TRBV7-9; j_call: TRBJ1-2; d_call: -; cdr3_aa: CASSLEGRRNYGYTF; cdr3_nt: TGTGCCAGCAGCTTAGAAGGTAGACGGAACTATGGCTACACCTTC
clone_size: -; v_call: TRBV6-1; j_call: TRBJ2-1; d_call: TRBD2; cdr3_aa: CASTSLAGPYNEQFF; cdr3_nt: TGTGCCAGCACCTCCCTAGCGGGGCCCTACAATGAGCAGTTCTTC
clone_size: few; v_call: TRBV6-1; j_call: TRBJ2-7; d_call: -; cdr3_aa: CASSERGGVSSYEQYF; cdr3_nt: TGTGCCAGCAGTGAAAGGGGCGGGGTCAGCTCCTACGAGCAGTACTTC
clone_size: few; v_call: TRBV5-4; j_call: TRBJ2-1; d_call: -; cdr3_aa: CASSLGEEQFF; cdr3_nt: TGTGCCAGCAGCTTAGGAGAAGAGCAGTTCTTC
clone_size: -; v_call: TRBV6-5; j_call: TRBJ2-1; d_call: -; cdr3_aa: CASSYSGWSPYNEQFF; cdr3_nt: TGTGCCAGCAGTTACTCGGGGTGGAGTCCCTACAATGAGCAGTTCTTC
clone_size: many; v_call: TRBV5-1; j_call: TRBJ1-1; d_call: -; cdr3_aa: CASSSYKGLSEAFF; cdr3_nt: TGCGCCAGCAGCTCCTACAAGGGGCTAAGTGAAGCTTTCTTT
clone_size: many; v_call: TRBV6-6; j_call: TRBJ2-3; d_call: -; cdr3_aa: CASRTTGSTDTQYF; cdr3_nt: TGTGCCAGCAGAACTACAGGGTCCACAGATACGCAGTATTTT
clone_size: -; v_call: TRBV6-1; j_call: TRBJ1-5; d_call: -; cdr3_aa: CASSEDWNQPQHF; cdr3_nt: TGTGCCAGCAGTGAAGACTGGAATCAGCCCCAGCATTTT
clone_size: few; v_call: TRBV7-6; j_call: TRBJ1-1; d_call: TRBD1; cdr3_aa: CASSPQGSNTEAFF; cdr3_nt: TGTGCCAGCAGCCCACAGGGGTCGAACACTGAAGCTTTCTTT
clone_size: -; v_call: TRBV12-3/TRBV12-4; j_call: TRBJ2-2; d_call: -; cdr3_aa: CASSLEPVGGELFF; cdr3_nt: TGTGCCAGCAGTTTAGAACCTGTTGGCGGGGAGCTGTTTTTT
clone_size: many; v_call: TRBV4-3; j_call: TRBJ1-4; d_call: -; cdr3_aa: CASSQGRPQGANEKLFF; cdr3_nt: TGCGCCAGCAGCCAAGGAAGGCCGCAGGGAGCTAATGAAAAACTGTTTTTT
clone_size: few; v_call: TRBV12-3/TRBV12-4; j_call: TRBJ1-5; d_call: -; cdr3_aa: CASSLYGADQPQHF; cdr3_nt: TGTGCCAGCAGTTTGTACGGGGCCGATCAGCCCCAGCATTTT
clone_size: few; v_call: TRBV2; j_call: TRBJ2-1; d_call: -; cdr3_aa: CASSELKYNEQFF; cdr3_nt: TGTGCCAGCAGTGAACTAAAATACAATGAGCAGTTCTTC
clone_size: -; v_call: TRBV6-2/TRBV6-3; j_call: TRBJ2-5; d_call: -; cdr3_aa: CASSYDGVETQYF; cdr3_nt: TGTGCCAGCAGTTACGACGGGGTGGAGACCCAGTACTTC
clone_size: -; v_call: TRBV5-1; j_call: TRBJ1-5; d_call: -; cdr3_aa: CASSPGTVSGQPQHF; cdr3_nt: TGCGCCAGCAGCCCCGGGACCGTTTCGGGTCAGCCCCAGCATTTT
clone_size: -; v_call: TRBV9; j_call: TRBJ2-5; d_call: -; cdr3_aa: CASSEAAAQETQYF; cdr3_nt: TGTGCCAGCAGCGAGGCGGCGGCCCAAGAGACCCAGTACTTC
clone_size: many; v_call: TRBV7-2; j_call: TRBJ2-7; d_call: -; cdr3_aa: CASSLGTGSEQYF; cdr3_nt: TGTGCCAGCAGCTTGGGAACAGGGTCCGAGCAGTACTTC
clone_size: -; v_call: TRBV27; j_call: TRBJ2-5; d_call: TRBD2; cdr3_aa: CASSLSRLAGQETQYF; cdr3_nt: TGTGCCAGCAGTTTATCGCGCCTAGCGGGGCAAGAGACCCAGTACTTC
clone_size: many; v_call: TRBV7-6; j_call: TRBJ2-1; d_call: TRBD1; cdr3_aa: CASSSTEGQGAYNEQFF; cdr3_nt: TGTGCCAGCAGCTCCACGGAGGGACAGGGGGCCTACAATGAGCAGTTCTTC
clone_size: few; v_call: TRBV10-3; j_call: TRBJ1-1; d_call: TRBD1; cdr3_aa: CAISWTGNTEAFF; cdr3_nt: TGTGCCATCAGCTGGACAGGGAACACTGAAGCTTTCTTT
clone_size: -; v_call: TRBV11-2; j_call: TRBJ2-3; d_call: TRBD2; cdr3_aa: CACGGATDTQYF; cdr3_nt: TGTGCCTGCGGGGGGGCCACAGATACGCAGTATTTT
clone_size: -; v_call: TRBV27; j_call: TRBJ2-2; d_call: -; cdr3_aa: CASSFGAGMTGELFF; cdr3_nt: TGTGCCAGCAGTTTTGGGGCAGGGATGACCGGGGAGCTGTTTTTT